This TCR beta chain was captured by sequencing in a study of somatic mutations in cytotoxic T cells in rheumatoid arthritis. Study at large: Immediately following diagnosis and ahead of any treatment, patient blood (roughly 30 ml EDTA) was drawn. Study results and caveats: CD8+ clonality rose with age in rheumatoid arthritis patients, unlike in healthy controls.

Clones were sequenced by immunoSEQ multiplex PCR, and TCRdb holds only the in-frame ones, with some missing. The sample lists around 15,000 clones, over 60% occurring once. Positive magnetic bead selection isolated CD4+ and CD8+ cells, and flow cytometry checked purity. Comments on this clone: The target antigen is unknown.

V was cut by 6 bases and J by 5 bases, with 7 bases left in between. The germline V gene encodes CDR1 SQVTM and CDR2 ANQGSEA. The CDR3 spans 10 residues. The chain employs TRBV29-1 and TRBJ2-5; no clear D. The origin of this receptor is an adult with rheumatoid arthritis. Sequencing used CD8+ T cells sorted from blood. The CDR3: CSVHGETQYF. CDR3 nucleotide sequence: TGCAGCGTCCATGGGGAGACCCAGTACTTC.